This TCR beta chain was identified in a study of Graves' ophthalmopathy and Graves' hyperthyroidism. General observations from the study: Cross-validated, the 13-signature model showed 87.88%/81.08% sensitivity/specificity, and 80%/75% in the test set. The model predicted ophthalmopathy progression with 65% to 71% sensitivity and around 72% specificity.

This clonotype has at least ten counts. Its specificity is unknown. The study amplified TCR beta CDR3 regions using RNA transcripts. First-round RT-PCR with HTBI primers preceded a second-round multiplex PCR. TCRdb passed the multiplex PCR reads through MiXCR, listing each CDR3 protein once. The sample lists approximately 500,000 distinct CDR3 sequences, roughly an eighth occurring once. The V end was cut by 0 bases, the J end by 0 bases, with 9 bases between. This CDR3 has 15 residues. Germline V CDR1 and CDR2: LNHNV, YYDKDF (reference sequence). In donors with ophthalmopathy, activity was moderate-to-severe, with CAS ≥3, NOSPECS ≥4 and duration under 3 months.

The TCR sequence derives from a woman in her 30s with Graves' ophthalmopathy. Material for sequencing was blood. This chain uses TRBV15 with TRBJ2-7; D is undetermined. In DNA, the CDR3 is TGTGCCACCAGCAGAGATTTCCAATTCTCCTACGAGCAGTACTTC. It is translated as CATSRDFQFSYEQYF.